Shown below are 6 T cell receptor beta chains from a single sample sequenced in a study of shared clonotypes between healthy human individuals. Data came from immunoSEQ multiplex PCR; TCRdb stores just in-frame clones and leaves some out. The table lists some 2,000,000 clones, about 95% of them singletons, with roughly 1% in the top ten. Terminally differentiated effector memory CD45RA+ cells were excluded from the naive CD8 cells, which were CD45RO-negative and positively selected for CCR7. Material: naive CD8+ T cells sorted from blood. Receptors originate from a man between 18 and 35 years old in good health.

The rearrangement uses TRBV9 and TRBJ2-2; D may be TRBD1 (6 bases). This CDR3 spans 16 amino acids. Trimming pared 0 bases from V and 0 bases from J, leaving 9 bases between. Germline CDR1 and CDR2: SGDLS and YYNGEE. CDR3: CASSVEGQANTGELFF. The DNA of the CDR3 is TGTGCCAGCAGCGTAGAGGGACAAGCGAACACCGGGGAGCTGTTTTTT.

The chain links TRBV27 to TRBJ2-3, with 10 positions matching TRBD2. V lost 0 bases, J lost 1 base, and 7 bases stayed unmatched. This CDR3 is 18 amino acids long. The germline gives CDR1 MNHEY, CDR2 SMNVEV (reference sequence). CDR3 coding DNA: TGTGCCAGCAGTTTATCCCCTAGCGGGGGTCTAGGCACAGATACGCAGTATTTT. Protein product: CASSLSPSGGLGTDTQYF.

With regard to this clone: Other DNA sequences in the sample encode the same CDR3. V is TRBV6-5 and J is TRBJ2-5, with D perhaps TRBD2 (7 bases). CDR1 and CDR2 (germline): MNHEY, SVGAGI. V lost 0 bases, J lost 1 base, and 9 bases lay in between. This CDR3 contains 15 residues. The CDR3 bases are TGTGCCAGCAGTTACTCAGGGGGGGTCCAAGAGACCCAGTACTTC. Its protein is CASSYSGGVQETQYF.

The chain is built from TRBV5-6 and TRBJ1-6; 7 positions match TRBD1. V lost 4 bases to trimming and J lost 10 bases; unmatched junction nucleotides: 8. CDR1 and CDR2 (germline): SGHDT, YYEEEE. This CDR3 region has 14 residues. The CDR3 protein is CASSTPPTGSPLHF. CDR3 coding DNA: TGTGCCAGCAGCACGCCCCCGACAGGGTCACCCCTCCACTTT.

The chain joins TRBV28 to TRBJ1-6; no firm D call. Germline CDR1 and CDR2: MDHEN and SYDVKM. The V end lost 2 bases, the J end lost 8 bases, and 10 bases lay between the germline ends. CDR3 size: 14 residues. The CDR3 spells CASSLGLEDSPLHF. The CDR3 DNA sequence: TGTGCCAGCAGTTTAGGCCTCGAGGATTCACCCCTCCACTTT.

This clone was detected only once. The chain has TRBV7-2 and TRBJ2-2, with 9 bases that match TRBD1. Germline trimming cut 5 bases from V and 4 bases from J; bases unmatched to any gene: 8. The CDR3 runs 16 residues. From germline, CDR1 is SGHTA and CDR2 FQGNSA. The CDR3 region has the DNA TGTGCCAGCAGCCCCAGCGGGACAGGGCTCACCGGGGAGCTGTTTTTT. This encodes CASSPSGTGLTGELFF.